What follows are 31 T cell receptor beta chains derived from one specimen sequenced in a study of T cells in women clearing cervical HPV infection. The table came from immunoSEQ multiplex PCR; TCRdb's copy has only in-frame clones and leaves some out. The listing records under 20,000 clones. Material for sequencing was blood buffy coat. The source of these receptors is a woman aged 18 to 75 with a cervical HPV16 infection that either progressed to CIN3+ or cleared (not recorded which).

A word on this clone: The read terminates 3 residues before the CDR3 end, so the remaining end is supplied by the germline J gene. This chain connects TRBV19 to TRBJ2-3, with 8 bases matching TRBD2. The CDR3 spans 16 residues. Germline V CDR1 and CDR2: LNHDA, SQIVND (reference sequence). CDR3 DNA (partial): TGTGCCAGTAGTCCCGTGAGGGCGGGGGGTCAAGAGACG. This codes for CASSPVRAGGQET. In full, the CDR3 reads CASSPVRAGGQETQYF.

As concerns this clone: With the read ending 3 residues before the CDR3 end, the germline J gene is used to fill in that end. The rearrangement links TRBV11-2 to TRBJ2-3; 7 bases align to TRBD2. The CDR3 contains 14 residues. CDR1 SGHAT and CDR2 FQNNGV come from the germline V gene. The CDR3 is CASSRTAGVETQYF. The CDR3 DNA, read in part, is TGTGCCAGCAGCCGAACGGCGGGGGTGGAGACG.

As for this clone: With the read ending 3 residues before the CDR3 end, the germline J gene is used to fill in that end. V is TRBV7-9 and J is TRBJ2-2; a possible D gene is TRBD1 (6 bases). CDR1 is SEHNR, CDR2 FQNEAQ, per germline (reference sequence). Trimming took 5 bases from V and 9 from J, leaving 13 bases between them. The CDR3 has 13 residues. This CDR3 is CASSHRQARELFF. The covered CDR3 bases are TGTGCCAGCAGCCACAGACAGGCCCGGGAG.

With regard to this clone: The read ends 3 residues shy of where the CDR3 ends; the end is completed using the germline J gene. V gene TRBV6-2 or TRBV6-3 combines with J gene TRBJ1-2; D is uncertain. Germline V gene lookup returns CDR1 MNHEY and CDR2 SVGEGT. CDR3 length: 16 residues. The CDR3 DNA, read in part, is TGTGCCAGCTCCGACCCCGCTGGGCGGGAAAGCTACGAC. It translates to CASSDPAGRESYD. The entire CDR3 sequence reads CASSDPAGRESYDYTF.

Worth noting for this clone: The read ends 3 residues shy of where the CDR3 ends; the end is completed using the germline J gene. The chain couples TRBV5-1 to TRBJ1-1; 11 bases line up with TRBD1. The CDR3 contains 17 residues. After removal of 0 bases from V and 4 bases from J, the junction contained 8 bases not matched to a gene. Looked up from germline, CDR1 is SGHRS and CDR2 is YFSETQ. The CDR3 sequence: CASSLVGQGAYGTEAFF. CDR3 bases read: TGCGCCAGCAGCTTGGTAGGACAGGGGGCTTATGGCACTGAA.

Comments on this clone: The CDR3 end falls 3 residues outside the read, so it is completed with the germline J gene. The chain is built from TRBV6-2 or TRBV6-3 and TRBJ2-3, with D perhaps matching TRBD1 (6 bases). The germline gives CDR1 MNHEY, CDR2 SVGEGT. The CDR3 totals 11 residues. The DNA read from the CDR3 is TGTGCCAGCAGTAGGGGGAAGCCG. Translated, it gives CASSRGKP. The entire CDR3 protein reads CASSRGKPQYF.

Of note for this clone: The read terminates 3 residues ahead of where the CDR3 ends, so the germline J gene completes it. The chain is built from TRBV2 and TRBJ2-3; tentative D call: TRBD2 (6 bases). Germline V lookup: CDR1 SNHLY, CDR2 FYNNEI. This CDR3 spans 13 amino acids. CDR3 protein: CASSVETGETQYF. The CDR3 DNA, read in part, is TGTGCCAGCAGTGTGGAGACGGGGGAGACG. Full variable domain (outside the CDR3, taken from reference TRBV2 and TRBJ2-3): EPEVTQTPSHQVTQMGQEVILRCVPISNHLYFYWYRQILGQKVEFLVSFYNNEISEKSEIFDDQFSVERPDGSNFTLKIRSTKLEDSAMYFCASSVETGETQYFGPGTRLTVL.

As regards this clone: Read data end 3 residues before the CDR3 end; the end is taken from the germline J gene. The chain has TRBV18 and TRBJ1-4; 7 bases match TRBD1. The ends lost 0 bases at V and 8 bases at J; junction bases unmatched: 6. Germline CDR1 and CDR2: KGHSH and LQKENI. CDR3 size: 15 residues. CDR3 DNA (partial): TGTGCCAGCTCACCACCTGAAAGGGGGCACGAAAAA. This gives the protein CASSPPERGHEK. The whole CDR3 protein reads CASSPPERGHEKLFF.

Concerning this clone itself: The sequence runs out 3 residues before the end of the CDR3; the remainder is reconstructed from the germline J gene. This chain uses TRBV18 with TRBJ2-3; D uncertain. The germline V gene has CDR1 KGHSH and CDR2 LQKENI. V lost 4 bases, J lost 2 bases, and 7 bases lay in between. CDR3 length: 13 amino acids. The part of the CDR3 DNA that was read is TGTGCCAGCTCACAGCCGCCCACAGATACG. It translates to CASSQPPTDT. From start to end, the CDR3 is CASSQPPTDTQYF.

A word on this clone: Distinct nucleotide sequences in the sample also encode this CDR3. The covered CDR3 bases are TGCAGCGTTGAGCAAGGGGGAGACACC. Translation gives CSVEQGGDT. The full CDR3 sequence reads CSVEQGGDTIYF. The chain joins TRBV29-1 to TRBJ1-3, with D perhaps TRBD1 (6 bases). The read stops 3 residues short of the end of the CDR3; the missing end is completed from the germline J gene. Trimming shortened V by 3 bases and J by 8 bases, and 11 bases separated the two germline ends. Germline V gene data show CDR1 as SQVTM and CDR2 as ANQGSEA. There are 12 residues in the CDR3.

The sequenced CDR3 bases are TGTGCCAGCAGCTTAAGTGGGGGCGAAACACCC. It encodes CASSLSGGETP. The complete CDR3 protein is CASSLSGGETPLHF. The chain couples TRBV7-9 to TRBJ1-6; tentatively, D is TRBD1 (6 bases). Sequencing ends 3 residues short of the CDR3 end; the germline J gene provides the rest. This CDR3 comprises 14 residues. Germline lookup yields CDR1 SEHNR and CDR2 FQNEAQ (reference sequence). Trimming took 2 bases from V and 11 from J, leaving 13 bases between them.

Points on this clone: The read ends 3 residues early relative to the CDR3; the germline J gene fills the gap. V is TRBV7-2 and J is TRBJ1-1, with a weak D call TRBD1 (6 bases). Per germline, CDR1 SGHTA and CDR2 FQGNSA. Between the trimmed V and J ends, which lost 2 bases and 7 bases, there was a span of 17 bases. This CDR3 spans 15 amino acids. CDR3 DNA (partial): TGTGCCAGCAGCTTATTGGGCAGGAGAGGGGGTGAA. Protein product: CASSLLGRRGGE. The whole CDR3 protein is CASSLLGRRGGEAFF.

With regard to this clone: The read ends 3 residues before the CDR3 terminus; that terminus is restored from the germline J gene. V and J are TRBV12-3 or TRBV12-4 and TRBJ1-2; D is uncertain. Trimming pared 2 bases from V and 4 bases from J, leaving 8 bases between. This CDR3 region has 13 residues. The CDR3 region is CASSLMSVYGYTF. CDR3 DNA (partial): TGTGCCAGCAGTTTAATGTCAGTCTATGGC.

For this clone: Read data end 3 residues before the CDR3 end; the end is taken from the germline J gene. The gene calls are TRBV19 and TRBJ2-3, with TRBD1 matching over 10 bases. The germline gives CDR1 LNHDA, CDR2 SQIVND (reference sequence). The length of the CDR3 is 16 residues. CDR3 in amino acids: CASSIRTGGRNQPQYF. Partial CDR3 DNA: TGTGCCAGTAGTATTCGGACAGGGGGTCGCAATCAGCCG.

To note about this clone: The CDR3 is cut off 3 residues early in the read; its end comes from the germline J gene. The chain is built from TRBV5-1 and TRBJ1-1; D is unresolved. This CDR3 has 13 amino acids. V was shortened by 0 bases and J by 2 bases, with 5 bases between the two germline ends. Germline V gene data show CDR1 as SGHRS and CDR2 as YFSETQ. CDR3 amino acids: CASSLEGNTEAFF. The part of the CDR3 DNA that was read is TGCGCCAGCAGCTTGGAGGGTAACACTGAA.

On this clone itself: The CDR3 extends 3 residues past the end of the read, so its final part is completed from the germline J gene. The chain combines TRBV20-1 with TRBJ2-2, with D perhaps TRBD2 (6 bases). The CDR3 is 14 residues long. V shed 4 bases and J shed 5 bases, with 14 bases lying between them. CDR1 and CDR2 (germline): DFQATT, SNEGSKA (reference sequence). The sequenced part of the CDR3 DNA is TGCAGTGCTACCCAGCGGGCCAGTACCGGGGAG. Translation gives CSATQRASTGE. The whole CDR3 sequence reads CSATQRASTGELFF.

A word on this clone: The read stops 3 residues short of the end of the CDR3; the missing end is completed from the germline J gene. V gene TRBV14 combines with J gene TRBJ2-3; 7 bases map to TRBD2. The V segment lost 1 base and the J segment 4 bases; nucleotides outside the gene matches: 5. Germline CDR1 and CDR2: SGHDN and FVKESK. The CDR3 consists of 15 residues. Incomplete CDR3 DNA: TGTGCCAGCAGCCAAGTTGGCGGGGGTGCAGATACG. Protein: CASSQVGGGADT. The full CDR3 reads CASSQVGGGADTQYF.

With regard to this clone: The read is 3 residues too short to cover the CDR3 end, so that end is filled in from the germline J gene. The chain couples TRBV6-4 to TRBJ1-5; D not resolved. Germline assignment: CDR1 MRHNA and CDR2 SNTAGT. Trimming removed 7 bases from V and 5 bases from J, with 12 bases in between. The CDR3 is made up of 13 amino acids. The sequenced CDR3 bases are TGTGCCAGCACCTTCGGGGTTCATCAGCCC. It translates to CASTFGVHQP. The whole CDR3 protein reads CASTFGVHQPQHF.

As for this clone: The read falls 3 residues short of the CDR3 end, and the missing part is taken from the germline J gene. The chain couples TRBV30 to TRBJ2-7; TRBD2 might be the D (5 bases). V lost 4 bases to trimming and J lost 6 bases, with 19 bases between them. The CDR3 sequence is 14 residues long. Germline V gene data show CDR1 as GTSNPN and CDR2 as SVGIG (reference sequence). CDR3 sequence reads: CAWTFGVRSAEQYF. CDR3 DNA, as far as it was read: TGTGCCTGGACTTTCGGGGTTCGGTCGGCCGAG.

About this clone: The read finishes 3 residues shy of the CDR3 end, and the germline J gene is used to complete it. The chain links TRBV30 to TRBJ1-3; D is uncertain. Trimming stripped 5 bases from V and 8 bases from J, with 10 bases between. The CDR3 loop spans 11 amino acids. In germline, CDR1 is GTSNPN, CDR2 SVGIG (reference sequence). The CDR3 bases that were read are TGTGCCTGGTCTACAGTAGACACC. Protein product: CAWSTVDT. The complete CDR3 reads CAWSTVDTIYF.

Notes on this clone: The CDR3 is cut off 3 residues early in the read; its end comes from the germline J gene. This chain links TRBV20-1 with TRBJ2-1, with TRBD1 identical over 8 bases. V was clipped by 6 bases and J by 4 bases; unmatched bases: 11. Germline V CDR1 and CDR2: DFQATT, SNEGSKA (reference sequence). CDR3 length: 15 amino acids. CDR3 in amino acids: CSAGLRDRIYNEQFF. The DNA read from the CDR3 is TGCAGTGCAGGCTTGAGGGACAGGATTTACAATGAG.

With respect to this clone: The read comes to an end 3 residues before the CDR3 does, leaving the germline J gene to fill in the end. This chain uses TRBV6-4 with TRBJ2-3; TRBD2 aligns across 9 bases. There are 16 residues in the CDR3. The germline CDR1 and CDR2 sequences are MRHNA and SNTAGT. V dropped 2 bases and J dropped 2; count of bases not matched to a gene: 5. The CDR3 reads CASSDTLAGFTDTQYF. Partial CDR3 DNA: TGTGCCAGCAGTGACACTCTAGCGGGGTTCACAGATACG.

For this clone: The read falls 3 residues short of the CDR3 end, and the missing part is taken from the germline J gene. V usage is TRBV30 and J usage is TRBJ2-2; 8 bases map to TRBD1. The CDR3 is made up of 11 amino acids. Germline CDR1 is GTSNPN and CDR2 is SVGIG (reference sequence). CDR3 DNA, as far as it was read: TGTGCCTGGAACAGGGGGGAAAAG. It codes for CAWNRGEK. The whole CDR3 region reads CAWNRGEKLFF.

With respect to this clone: The CDR3 is cut off 3 residues early in the read; its end comes from the germline J gene. V usage is TRBV30 and J usage is TRBJ2-7, with D possibly matching TRBD1 (5 bases). The ends were cut back, 1 base at V and 2 bases at J, with 18 bases in the middle. The CDR3 runs to 16 residues. Germline-derived CDR1 and CDR2 are GTSNPN and SVGIG (reference sequence). This CDR3 reads CAWSGGGAVFPYEQYF. Partial CDR3 DNA: TGTGCCTGGAGTGGAGGTGGGGCAGTATTTCCCTACGAG.

On this clone: Coverage ceases 3 residues before the CDR3 finishes, and the germline J gene fills in the end. Different DNA sequences within this sample yield the same CDR3. V and J are TRBV30 and TRBJ1-2, with 8 nucleotides matching TRBD1. Looked up from germline, CDR1 is GTSNPN and CDR2 is SVGIG (reference sequence). This CDR3 has 13 amino acids. Germline trimming cut 0 bases from V and 7 bases from J; bases unmatched to any gene: 4. The CDR3 region is CAWSVGQGSGYTF. The sequenced CDR3 bases are TGTGCCTGGAGTGTTGGACAGGGAAGTGGC.

Turning to this clone: The read ends 3 residues early relative to the CDR3; the germline J gene fills the gap. The gene calls are TRBV6-1 and TRBJ1-2, with D perhaps matching TRBD1 (6 bases). CDR3 length equals 16 residues. Looked up from germline, CDR1 is MNHNS and CDR2 is SASEGT. CDR3 DNA, as far as it was read: TGTGCCAGCAGTGAATTCGGGGGGCCCAGCCCCTACGAC. Amino acids: CASSEFGGPSPYD. The CDR3 reads in full as CASSEFGGPSPYDYTF.

With regard to this clone: The read terminates 3 residues ahead of where the CDR3 ends, so the germline J gene completes it. This chain uses TRBV6-2 or TRBV6-3 with TRBJ2-2; 8 nucleotides line up with TRBD1. Germline loops: CDR1 MNHEY, CDR2 SVGEGT. The CDR3 runs 14 residues. Here the CDR3 reads CASSKTGGNSPLFF. Incomplete CDR3 DNA: TGTGCCAGCAGTAAAACAGGGGGAAATTCACCG.

A remark on this clone: The read finishes 3 residues shy of the CDR3 end, and the germline J gene is used to complete it. The chain links TRBV5-1 to TRBJ1-1; 9 nucleotides align to TRBD1. The CDR3 loop spans 14 amino acids. The trim removed 4 bases at V and 5 bases at J, leaving 6 bases unmatched. Germline assignment: CDR1 SGHRS and CDR2 YFSETQ. The CDR3 bases that were read are TGCGCCAGCAGCGCAGGACAGGGGTCGACTGAA. Its protein product is CASSAGQGSTE. In full, the CDR3 reads CASSAGQGSTEAFF. Using reference TRBV5-1 and TRBJ1-1 for the parts outside the CDR3, the full variable domain is KAGVTQTPRYLIKTRGQQVTLSCSPISGHRSVSWYQQTPGQGLQFLFEYFSETQRNKGNFPGRFSGRQFSNSRSEMNVSTLELGDSALYLCASSAGQGSTEAFFGQGTRLTVV.

Turning to this clone: The read terminates 3 residues ahead of where the CDR3 ends, so the germline J gene completes it. The J gene is TRBJ2-7, the V gene TRBV10-3, with D possibly being TRBD1 (6 bases). Trimming removed 8 bases from V and 4 bases from J, with 9 bases in between. CDR3 length: 11 residues. Germline V CDR1 and CDR2: ENHRY, SYGVKD. The covered CDR3 bases are TGTGCCATCCGGGACAATTACGAG. Protein: CAIRDNYE. The complete CDR3 sequence is CAIRDNYEQYF.

The CDR3 loop is CASKPGQGTYNSPLHF. The covered CDR3 bases are TGTGCCAGTAAACCGGGACAGGGGACCTATAATTCACCC. The chain joins TRBV19 to TRBJ1-6; 10 bases match TRBD1. The CDR3 is cut off 3 residues early in the read; its end comes from the germline J gene. The CDR3 length is 16 residues. Germline trimming cut 7 bases from V and 2 bases from J; bases unmatched to any gene: 5. Germline V gene sequence: CDR1 LNHDA, CDR2 SQIVND (reference sequence).

Remarks on this clone: Read data end 3 residues before the CDR3 end; the end is taken from the germline J gene. The chain is built from TRBV18 and TRBJ1-2; maybe TRBD1 (5 bases). CDR3 length: 17 amino acids. The germline gives CDR1 KGHSH, CDR2 LQKENI. The CDR3 reads CASSPGLAGGTSFDYTF. CDR3 DNA, as far as it was read: TGTGCCAGCTCACCCGGGCTAGCGGGGGGTACATCTTTCGAC. Supplemented by reference TRBV18 and TRBJ1-2, the full variable domain reads NAGVMQNPRHLVRRRGQEARLRCSPMKGHSHVYWYRQLPEEGLKFMVYLQKENIIDESGMPKERFSAEFPKEGPSILRIQQVVRGDSAAYFCASSPGLAGGTSFDYTFGSGTRLTVV.